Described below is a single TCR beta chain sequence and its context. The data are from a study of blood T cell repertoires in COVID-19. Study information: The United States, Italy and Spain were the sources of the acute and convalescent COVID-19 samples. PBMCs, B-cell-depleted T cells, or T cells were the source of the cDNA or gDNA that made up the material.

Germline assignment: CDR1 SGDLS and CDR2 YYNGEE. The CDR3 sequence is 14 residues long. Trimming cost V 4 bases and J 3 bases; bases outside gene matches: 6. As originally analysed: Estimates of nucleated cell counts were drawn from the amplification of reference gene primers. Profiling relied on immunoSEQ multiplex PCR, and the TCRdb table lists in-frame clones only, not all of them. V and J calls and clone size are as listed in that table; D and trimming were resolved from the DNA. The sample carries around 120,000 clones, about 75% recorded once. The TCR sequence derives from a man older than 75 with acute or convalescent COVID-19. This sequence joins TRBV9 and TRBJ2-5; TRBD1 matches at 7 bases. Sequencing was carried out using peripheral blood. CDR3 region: CASSKGQSKETQYF. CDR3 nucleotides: TGTGCCAGCAGCAAGGGACAGAGCAAAGAGACCCAGTACTTC.